The entry that follows covers one T cell receptor beta chain sequence. Its antigen is not identified. The data were taken from a study of T cell repertoires in ileal Crohn's disease. As for the study in general: At surgery, 30% to 40% of patients smoked, with median disease duration 7.9 years.

This CDR3 is built from 16 residues. Trimming cost V 3 bases and J 3 bases, with 18 bases left between them. CDR1 KGHSH and CDR2 LQKENI come from the germline V gene. Included were adult ileal or ileocolonic Crohn's patients indicated for ileocolonic resection. Per sample, roughly 500 nanograms of biopsy DNA were TCRB immunosequenced. TCRdb's table, derived via immunoSEQ multiplex PCR, lists solely in-frame clones and lacks some. The table has 15,000 to 20,000 clones, approximately 82% seen once. Study-wide results and limits: All patients with clonality above 26.8% had endoscopic recurrence.

The chain combines TRBV18 with TRBJ2-7, with D possibly matching TRBD2 (5 bases). Sequenced: ileal tissue. The clonotype was recovered from an adult with Crohn's disease. CDR3 amino acids: CASSPPDSNGIYEQYF. The CDR3 bases are TGTGCCAGCTCACCCCCGGACTCTAACGGGATCTACGAGCAGTACTTC.